The TCR beta chain described here comes from a study of regulatory T cells in long-lasting Graves disease. Study observations and caveats: Investigators studied peripheral blood only, not thyroid tissue.

Time point reported: newly diagnosed GD, antithyroid drugs for less than 3 months. Generation of the TCR library employed RNA extracted from PBMCs. The table lists this clonotype with a few counts. The antigen remains unidentified. Building the TCR beta libraries relied on iRepertoire HTBI primers, and CDR3 regions underwent Arm-PCR. TCRdb re-called the multiplex PCR reads with MiXCR, one entry per CDR3 protein. The sample records about 360,000 distinct CDR3 sequences, 15% to 20% being singletons. Per germline, CDR1 SGDLS and CDR2 YYNGEE. V lost 4 bases and J lost 2, with 12 bases in between. This CDR3 has 15 amino acids. These data also featured in a second study, about T cells in Graves' hyperthyroidism and ophthalmopathy. That source adds: Ophthalmopathy prediction by the model preceded onset by a median approximately six months.

This rearrangement joins TRBV9 to TRBJ2-2; either TRBD1 or TRBD2 may fit D (5 bases each). This receptor was identified in a woman aged 18-35 years with Graves disease. The sample in question was peripheral blood mononuclear cells (PBMCs), obtained at new diagnosis, from a patient treated with antithyroid drugs. The CDR3 nucleotides are TGTGCCAGCAGCTCTGGGACGTTAAACACCGGGGAGCTGTTTTTT. Encoded protein: CASSSGTLNTGELFF.